The text below deals with one TCR beta chain. This clonotype was detected only a few times. No cognate antigen has been identified for it. The record has no base qualities; no much larger clone is one base away. These data originate in a study of vaccination and CD4 T cells after COVID-19 (dated by TCRdb to the early 2020s). In the study overall: Convalescent patients had a positive SARS-CoV-2 result on nasal swab PCR, and of these patients, several had mild disease and one had severe disease. In the convalescent cohort there were six males and four females, among whom were two Hispanic individuals, seven Caucasians, two Asians and one multiracial person. Two doses of either the Pfizer-BioNTech BNT162b2 vaccine (n=8) or the Moderna mRNA-1273 vaccine (n=2) were administered to participants. Post-COVID blood samples were collected from convalescent patients a median of around 96 days after diagnosis, with a range of roughly 35 to 170 days. Post-vaccine blood samples were collected a median of approximately eleven weeks after the second vaccine dose, ranging from about 14 to 241 days. In 9 to 11 COVID-19 convalescent patients and several infection-naive healthy vaccine recipients, researchers compared the spike-specific CD4+ TCR repertoire from before mRNA vaccination with the repertoire from after.

The convalescent patients' positive SARS-CoV-2 PCR tests were from March to December 2020, which was before the Alpha, Beta and Delta variants emerged in the United States. Ficoll-Paque Plus gradient centrifugation was used to isolate PBMCs from whole blood, and the isolated PBMCs were then either used fresh or cryopreserved at -140C. The library relied on PCR. Instrument used: Illumina iSeq 100. Per the authors' processing: Non-productive sequences were filtered out, and CDR3s that did not start with C, did not end with F or W, or were shorter than 7 amino acids were discarded. Levenshtein distances (stringdist) and unrooted phylogenetic trees (ape) in R version 3.6.1 were used to assess CDR3 homology. TCRdb took the public reads, trimmed them with fastp at Q25, ran MiXCR for clone calling and kept in-frame beta chains. Each record represents a unique CDR3 protein, reported with the most common genes and DNA among its rows. TCRdb, not the original authors, processed these V and J calls. The sample data list approximately 20,000 distinct CDR3 sequences, and 58% of these were observed just once. Around 1.1% of the sample belongs to the ten largest clones.

The CDR3 numbers 12 residues from cysteine through phenylalanine. Only CDR3 DNA remains: 36 bases, in frame from the first base. V was cut back by 4 bases and J by 6 bases, leaving a gap of 12 bases between them. From the germline V gene (reference sequence), CDR1 is DFQATT and CDR2 is SNEGSKA. What the authors observed across the whole study: Relatively few convalescent patients were included in the study, and early timepoints after natural infection were not analyzed. The median number of SARS-CoV-2-reactive clonotypes rose from roughly 20 after infection to roughly 38 after vaccination, but the change was not significant. Of the vaccine-specific clones found in convalescent patients, nearly all (304 of 307) were mono-reactive for SARS-CoV-2 spike instead of being cross-reactive with common cold coronaviruses. Among the post-vaccine SARS-CoV-2-reactive clones in convalescent patients, a median approximately 90% showed up only after vaccination, which suggests vaccine-specific priming.

The receptor was derived from a human donor who had recovered from COVID-19. This specimen consisted of CD4+ T cells from blood, obtained before SARS-CoV-2 vaccination. The sequence links TRBV20-1 to TRBJ1-2; a weak D assignment points to TRBD1 (6 bases agree). The bases are TGCAGTGCTACTTGGACAGCGAATGGCTACACCTTC. Its product reads: CSATWTANGYTF.